This T cell receptor (beta chain) was documented in a study of cytomegalovirus exposure and HLA in healthy donors. Both 60 Vbeta primers and 13 Jbeta primers went into the PCR. Profiling relied on immunoSEQ multiplex PCR, and the TCRdb table lists in-frame clones only, not all of them. The data show about 190,000 clones, around three quarters seen once. On this clone itself: Antigen unknown.

Overall study findings and caveats: Listed as cytomegalovirus-associated were over 150 TCR beta chains.

Sequenced: PBMCs. The source of this sequence is a woman younger than 35 in good health and CMV-seronegative.

The CDR3, as DNA: TGTGCCAGCAGTTTATCGGTAGCGGGGGGCTACAATGAGCAGTTCTTC. This gives the protein CASSLSVAGGYNEQFF. The chain joins TRBV27 to TRBJ2-1, with 10 bases aligning to TRBD2. Germline CDR1 and CDR2: MNHEY and SMNVEV (reference sequence). The junction had 2 bases not matched to a gene; V was cut back by 0 bases and J by 3 bases. This CDR3 region has 16 residues.